This T cell receptor beta chain was documented in a study of blood T cell repertoires in COVID-19. Looking at the study overall: Whether acute or convalescent, the COVID-19 samples came from the United States, Italy and Spain. Sample material is recorded as cDNA or gDNA derived from T cells, B-cell-depleted T cells, or PBMCs.

CDR1 SGHRS and CDR2 YFSETQ come from the germline V gene. V lost 4 bases, J lost 1 base, and 11 bases lay in between. The CDR3 sequence is 14 residues long. Profiling relied on immunoSEQ multiplex PCR, and the TCRdb table lists in-frame clones only, not all of them. The data contain 150,000 to 200,000 clones, approximately 86% of them singletons. This chain joins TRBV5-1 and TRBJ1-1; D may be TRBD1 (5 bases). Material: peripheral blood. The source of this sequence is a man in his 70s with acute or convalescent COVID-19. This chain's CDR3 is CASSRDRGNTEAFF. As DNA, the CDR3 is TGCGCCAGCAGCAGAGATAGGGGGAACACTGAAGCTTTCTTT.